This TCR beta chain was captured in a study of cytomegalovirus exposure and HLA in healthy donors. Only in-frame clones appear in the TCRdb table, and some are missing; sequencing was by immunoSEQ multiplex PCR. The table shows around 180,000 clones, with 86% occurring only once. There are 15 residues in the CDR3. Per germline, CDR1 LGHNA and CDR2 YNFKEQ. Losses at the gene ends were 3 bases for V and 6 bases for J; bases not matched to a gene: 3. The sample comprised PBMCs. This sequence joins TRBV4-2 and TRBJ1-5; 12 positions agree with TRBD1. The origin of this receptor is a woman younger than 30 in good health and CMV-seronegative. The CDR3 DNA is TGTGCCAGCAGCCAGGGACAGGGGGCTAGTCAGCCCCAGCATTTT. Translated: CASSQGQGASQPQHF.